Below, 32 T cell receptor beta chains from the same sample are listed, as sequenced in a study of blood T cells in healthy people across ages (dated by TCRdb to between 2015 and 2016). The library was generated by 5' RACE. The sequencer was an Illumina HiSeq 2500. A second PCR of roughly 7 to 12 cycles was run with a J-beta primer mix and a sample-barcoded 5' primer. The public reads were reanalyzed by TCRdb: fastp trimming at Q25, MiXCR alignment, in-frame beta chains only. Each CDR3 protein gets just one entry, which takes the most common genes and DNA from the rows behind it. Recorded for this sample are 600,000 to 800,000 distinct CDR3 sequences; under 65% of them occurred a single time. The ten top clones hold approximately 15% of the sample. Sequencing input: blood. The receptors here all came from a woman of 80 years or more in good health.

This chain joins TRBV20-1 and TRBJ1-2; perhaps TRBD1 as D (6 bases). V was pared by 0 bases and J by 4 bases, with 18 bases between. Germline V gene data show CDR1 as DFQATT and CDR2 as SNEGSKA (reference sequence). The CDR3 extends over 16 amino acids. The chain's CDR3 is CSARDPPRGGGYGYTF. CDR3 nucleotides: TGCAGTGCTAGAGACCCGCCAAGAGGGGGAGGCTATGGCTACACCTTC.

The sample holds a few counts of this clonotype. The chain uses TRBV5-1 and TRBJ1-4; D ambiguous. This CDR3 has 15 residues. V lost 2 bases to trimming and J lost 4 bases, with 12 bases between them. CDR1 and CDR2 (germline): SGHRS, YFSETQ. The chain's CDR3 is CASSLGRSYNEKLFF. The CDR3, as DNA: TGCGCCAGCAGCTTAGGACGGTCATATAATGAAAAACTGTTTTTT. The full variable domain, rest sourced from reference TRBV5-1 and TRBJ1-4, is KAGVTQTPRYLIKTRGQQVTLSCSPISGHRSVSWYQQTPGQGLQFLFEYFSETQRNKGNFPGRFSGRQFSNSRSEMNVSTLELGDSALYLCASSLGRSYNEKLFFGSGTQLSVL.

Regarding this clonotype: Germline is not matched at one junction end, which may reflect a read error. CDR3 coding DNA: TGCGCCAGCAGTTTCATAGGGACAGATACGCAGTATTTT. Amino acids: CASSFIGTDTQYF. The V call is TRBV6-6, the J call TRBJ2-3; D unresolved. The CDR3 contains 13 residues. The germline gives CDR1 MNHNY, CDR2 SVGAGI (reference sequence).

V gene TRBV6-1 combines with J gene TRBJ2-2; 7 bases line up with TRBD1. CDR1 MNHNS and CDR2 SASEGT come from the germline V gene. The CDR3 length is 14 residues. Trimming removed 7 bases from V and 5 bases from J; junction bases left unmatched: 7. CDR3 region: CASNGQEETGELFF. The DNA for the CDR3 is TGTGCCAGCAACGGACAGGAAGAAACCGGGGAGCTGTTTTTT.

This clonotype was counted a single time. The genes are TRBV5-1 and TRBJ1-6; the D is unclear. With 0 bases removed from V and 5 bases from J, the gap between germline ends came to 12 bases. The CDR3 spans 16 residues. The germline gives CDR1 SGHRS, CDR2 YFSETQ. The CDR3 sequence: CASSLAGRRNNSPLHF. Here the CDR3 DNA reads TGCGCCAGCAGCTTGGCAGGACGGAGAAATAATTCACCCCTCCACTTT.

This chain joins TRBV4-3 and TRBJ2-7; 8 nucleotides agree with TRBD2. The end of the DNA fits TRBJ2-5 better, so the J call may be wrong. This CDR3 spans 18 amino acids. In germline, CDR1 is LGHNA, CDR2 YSLEER. This chain's CDR3 is CASSQDRSGSPRRETQYF. CDR3 in DNA: TGCGCCAGCAGCCAAGATCGAAGCGGGAGTCCCCGGCGAGAGACCCAGTACTTC.

On this clonotype itself: One base away lies a much larger clone, so this may be a sequencing read error. The CDR3: CASSNRPGYRGGEQFF. The CDR3 DNA is TGTGCCAGCAGCAATCGCCCGGGTTATAGGGGCGGTGAGCAGTTCTTC. This rearrangement joins TRBV7-2 to TRBJ2-1; TRBD1 is a possible D gene (5 bases). The CDR3 is 16 residues long. Germline assignment: CDR1 SGHTA and CDR2 FQGNSA. V was cut by 5 bases and J by 9 bases, with 23 bases left in between.

This clonotype occurred many times. CDR3 residues: CASLDGVSDTQYF. The CDR3 coding sequence is TGTGCCAGCCTCGACGGGGTCAGCGATACGCAGTATTTT. This sequence joins TRBV2 and TRBJ2-3, with D possibly being TRBD2 (5 bases). Trimming stripped 8 bases from V and 6 bases from J, with 15 bases between. In germline, CDR1 is SNHLY, CDR2 FYNNEI. The CDR3 is 13 amino acids.

The chain employs TRBV7-2 and TRBJ2-2; TRBD2 matches at 11 bases. The CDR3 consists of 20 residues. Unmatched junction bases numbered 17, after V lost 5 bases and J lost 3 bases. Germline V lookup: CDR1 SGHTA, CDR2 FQGNSA. The DNA of the CDR3 is TGTGCCAGCAGCGCTCGCCGGATGACTAGCGGGGCTCGATACACCGGGGAGCTGTTTTTT. Encoded protein: CASSARRMTSGARYTGELFF.

The chain recombines TRBV12-3 or TRBV12-4 with TRBJ2-1; D ambiguous. The V end lost 3 bases, the J end lost 7 bases, and 13 bases lay between the germline ends. This CDR3 region has 14 residues. In nucleotides, the CDR3 is TGTGCCAGCAGTTTGTCTAGTAACGGTAATGAGCAGTTCTTC. The encoded protein is CASSLSSNGNEQFF.

V usage is TRBV29-1 and J usage is TRBJ1-2; possible D gene TRBD1, 6 bases. Germline V lookup: CDR1 SQVTM, CDR2 ANQGSEA. The ends were cut back, 4 bases at V and 8 bases at J, with 17 bases in the middle. The CDR3 is 13 residues long. CDR3 coding DNA: TGCAGCGTTGCGATGACAGGCGGCGGCGGCTACACCTTC. Its protein product is CSVAMTGGGGYTF.

Ten or more counts support this clonotype. The chain combines TRBV28 with TRBJ1-2; the D gene is possibly TRBD1 (6 bases). CDR1 is MDHEN, CDR2 SYDVKM, per germline. V was shortened by 5 bases and J by 2 bases, with 15 bases between the two germline ends. This CDR3 is built from 15 residues. CDR3: CASSPTDRRNYGYTF. DNA for the CDR3: TGTGCCAGCAGTCCGACGGACAGAAGAAACTATGGCTACACCTTC.

In this sample, this clonotype turned up many times. This chain joins TRBV6-5 and TRBJ2-3; 12 bases agree with TRBD2. V lost 4 bases, J lost 5 bases, and 7 bases stayed unmatched. This CDR3 spans 16 amino acids. CDR1 is MNHEY, CDR2 SVGAGI, per germline. In nucleotides, the CDR3 is TGTGCCAGCAGTTCCCCGACTAGCGGGGGTCAAGATACGCAGTATTTT. Encoded protein: CASSSPTSGGQDTQYF.

This chain joins TRBV30 and TRBJ2-5, with TRBD1 matching over 8 bases. The J call may be mistaken, given a closer DNA end match to TRBJ2-4. This CDR3 contains 14 residues. Germline-derived CDR1 and CDR2 are GTSNPN and SVGIG (reference sequence). The CDR3 here is CAWGQGLAKNIQYF. The DNA for the CDR3 is TGTGCCTGGGGACAGGGACTAGCCAAAAACATTCAGTACTTC.

This sequence joins TRBV7-9 and TRBJ1-2; D is uncertain. The CDR3 has 15 amino acids. From germline, CDR1 is SEHNR and CDR2 FQNEAQ (reference sequence). The germline V and J ends were trimmed by 2 bases and 4 bases, with 14 bases remaining between them. The CDR3 here is CASSLMGSGSYGYTF. Written as DNA, the CDR3 is TGTGCCAGCAGCTTAATGGGCAGCGGCTCCTATGGCTACACCTTC.

This clonotype came up a few times. V gene TRBV4-3 combines with J gene TRBJ2-6, with D perhaps matching TRBD1 (6 bases). The length of the CDR3 is 17 residues. V gave up 4 bases and J gave up 0 bases, with 13 bases separating them. Germline CDR1 reads LGHNA; CDR2 reads YSLEER. The CDR3 region has the DNA TGCGCCAGCAGCCCTACAGGGTTTAGCTCTGGGGCCAACGTCCTGACTTTC. It codes for CASSPTGFSSGANVLTF.

The V gene is TRBV12-3 or TRBV12-4, the J gene TRBJ2-5, with TRBD1 as a possible D gene (5 bases). The CDR3 spans 14 residues. V was trimmed by 3 bases and J by 1 base, leaving 9 bases between them. CDR3 bases: TGTGCCAGCAGTTTTGAAGGGGCCCAAGAGACCCAGTACTTC. Translating gives CASSFEGAQETQYF.

In its sample, this clonotype was seen many times. This chain links TRBV4-1 with TRBJ2-3; D is possibly TRBD1 (6 bases). This CDR3 comprises 14 residues. Germline V gene lookup returns CDR1 MGHRA and CDR2 YSYEKL. Trimming shortened V by 4 bases and J by 2 bases, and 10 bases separated the two germline ends. CDR3 sequence: CASSPDSNTDTQYF. The CDR3, as DNA: TGCGCCAGCAGCCCGGACAGTAACACAGATACGCAGTATTTT.

This clonotype was seen a few times. In nucleotides, the CDR3 is TGTGCCAGCAGCCTCCACGGGCGACCTATCTACAATGAGCAGTTCTTC. Protein sequence: CASSLHGRPIYNEQFF. The V and J genes are TRBV28 and TRBJ2-1; no clear D gene. The V end was cut by 6 bases, the J end by 3 bases, with 18 bases between. The germline gives CDR1 MDHEN, CDR2 SYDVKM. The CDR3 is 16 amino acids. The complete variable domain, with remaining parts taken from reference TRBV28 and TRBJ2-1, reads DVKVTQSSRYLVKRTGEKVFLECVQDMDHENMFWYRQDPGLGLRLIYFSYDVKMKEKGDIPEGYSVSREKKERFSLILESASTNQTSMYLCASSLHGRPIYNEQFFGPGTRLTVL.

This clonotype was picked up many times. The chain is built from TRBV7-2 and TRBJ2-1; 11 bases agree with TRBD2. This CDR3 has 16 residues. The ends lost 2 bases at V and 0 bases at J; junction bases unmatched: 0. Germline CDR1 and CDR2: SGHTA and FQGNSA. CDR3 residues: CASSLLAGGSYNEQFF. The CDR3 DNA sequence: TGTGCCAGCAGCTTACTAGCGGGAGGCTCCTACAATGAGCAGTTCTTC.

In its sample, this clonotype was seen many times. The chain recombines TRBV7-9 with TRBJ1-6, with no clear D. The CDR3 is 14 amino acids. The germline V gene has CDR1 SEHNR and CDR2 FQNEAQ (reference sequence). V lost 3 bases, J lost 8 bases, and 11 bases lay in between. In DNA, the CDR3 is TGTGCCAGCAGCTTGTCTTTAACCCATTCACCCCTCCACTTT. Its protein product is CASSLSLTHSPLHF.

CDR3 region: CSAKGTQSYEQYF. The CDR3 DNA reads TGCAGTGCTAAAGGGACACAATCCTACGAGCAGTACTTC. The chain employs TRBV20-1 and TRBJ2-1; possible D gene TRBD1, 6 bases. The J call may be faulty, since TRBJ2-7 better matches the DNA end. CDR3 size: 13 residues. Germline CDR1 and CDR2: DFQATT and SNEGSKA (reference sequence).

V and J are TRBV7-2 and TRBJ2-3; 10 bases match TRBD1. The CDR3 runs 15 residues. The V gene end was trimmed by 7 bases and the J gene end by 5 bases; junction bases not matched to a gene: 9. The germline V gene has CDR1 SGHTA and CDR2 FQGNSA. CDR3 loop: CASIPRDRGGDTQYF. In nucleotides, the CDR3 is TGTGCCAGCATCCCGCGGGACAGGGGAGGAGATACGCAGTATTTT.

J is TRBJ2-3 and V is TRBV12-3 or TRBV12-4; unclear D gene. The V gene lost 8 bases and the J gene lost 4 bases, with 19 bases spanning the gap. The CDR3 runs 15 residues. The CDR3 coding sequence is TGTGCCAGCCGCTATAGCAGACTCCCCCCAGATACGCAGTATTTT. Encoded protein: CASRYSRLPPDTQYF.

The CDR3 sequence: CASRVQGFNYGYTF. DNA of the CDR3: TGTGCCAGCAGGGTTCAAGGGTTTAACTATGGCTACACCTTC. This chain joins TRBV2 and TRBJ1-2; no definite D call. The germline gives CDR1 SNHLY, CDR2 FYNNEI. V was clipped by 6 bases and J by 1 base, with 12 bases between them. The CDR3 is 14 residues long. Together with reference TRBV2 and TRBJ1-2, the CDR3 gives the full variable domain: EPEVTQTPSHQVTQMGQEVILRCVPISNHLYFYWYRQILGQKVEFLVSFYNNEISEKSEIFDDQFSVERPDGSNFTLKIRSTKLEDSAMYFCASRVQGFNYGYTFGSGTRLTVV.

This chain links TRBV20-1 with TRBJ2-1; D unclear. CDR1 is DFQATT and CDR2 is SNEGSKA in the germline V gene (reference sequence). The CDR3 runs to 13 residues. CDR3 bases: TGCAGCGCCTCGAGTGGATTCAACAATGAGCAGTTCTTC. Amino acids: CSASSGFNNEQFF.

With respect to this clonotype: With a much larger clone just one base away, this may be a read error. This chain uses TRBV6-6 with TRBJ1-1; TRBD1 matches 10 bases. The V gene end was trimmed by 5 bases and the J gene end by 1 base; junction bases not matched to a gene: 7. CDR3 length: 16 residues. Per the germline V gene, CDR1 is MNHNY and CDR2 is SVGAGI (reference sequence). Written as DNA, the CDR3 is TGTGCCAGCAGTCGAGGACAGGGGGGTAAGAACACTGAAGCTTTCTTT. The encoded protein is CASSRGQGGKNTEAFF.

Regarding this clonotype: This may be a read error, as it is one base from a much larger clone. The chain joins TRBV27 to TRBJ2-3; possible D gene TRBD2, 6 bases. Trimming shortened V by 0 bases and J by 7 bases, and 17 bases separated the two germline ends. This CDR3 comprises 16 residues. Germline lookup yields CDR1 MNHEY and CDR2 SMNVEV (reference sequence). The CDR3 loop is CASSLSSDRLVNTQYF. CDR3 bases: TGTGCCAGCAGTTTATCGAGTGACAGACTAGTAAATACGCAGTATTTT.

This clonotype was recorded many times. V usage is TRBV12-3 or TRBV12-4 and J usage is TRBJ2-3; D could derive from TRBD1 or TRBD2 (6 bases each). The CDR3 extends over 16 amino acids. V was trimmed by 5 bases and J by 1 base, leaving 16 bases between them. The CDR3 protein is CASSSPSGGGTDTQYF. The DNA of the CDR3 is TGTGCCAGCAGTAGCCCGTCCGGGGGCGGCACAGATACGCAGTATTTT.

J is TRBJ2-7 and V is TRBV4-3, with unresolved D. This CDR3 is 14 amino acids long. Germline CDR1 LGHNA, CDR2 YSLEER. Deletions cut 3 bases from V and 0 bases from J, with 9 bases between. DNA of the CDR3: TGCGCCAGCAGCCATTCTGGATCCTCCTACGAGCAGTACTTC. It codes for CASSHSGSSYEQYF.

This clonotype was seen ten or more times. V gene TRBV29-1 combines with J gene TRBJ2-7; the match to TRBD1 covers 8 bases. This CDR3 comprises 13 residues. Germline values: CDR1 SQVTM, CDR2 ANQGSEA. V lost 6 bases and J lost 3; bases outside the gene matches: 7. The CDR3 bases are TGCAGCGTCAAACAGGGGGGTAACTACGAGCAGTACTTC. It is translated as CSVKQGGNYEQYF.

A remark on this clonotype: This may come from a read error, since a much larger clone is one base off. This chain joins TRBV27 and TRBJ2-3; weak D call: TRBD1 (5 bases). In germline, CDR1 is MNHEY, CDR2 SMNVEV (reference sequence). CDR3 length: 14 amino acids. The CDR3 protein is CASSPWGSTGTQYF. CDR3 nucleotides: TGTGCCAGCAGCCCTTGGGGTAGCACAGGTACGCAGTATTTT.